The 20 T cell receptor beta chains presented below share a single source sample, sequenced in a study of fetal regulatory T cell absence and autoimmunity. The method was immunoSEQ multiplex PCR; TCRdb's version includes in-frame clones alone and lacks a portion of them. Here the sample spans around 100,000 clones, 55% to 75% being singletons. Sequenced material: pancreas tissue. The receptors originated from a male donor with IPEX syndrome.

V usage is TRBV16 and J usage is TRBJ1-1, with D possibly matching TRBD1 (6 bases). Germline CDR1 is KGHSY and CDR2 is FQNENV. The CDR3 is 12 residues long. V lost 0 bases to trimming and J lost 8 bases, with 7 bases between them. CDR3 protein: CASSQSTGEAFF. CDR3 nucleotide sequence: TGTGCCAGCAGCCAATCAACAGGGGAAGCTTTCTTT.

This sequence joins TRBV4-2 and TRBJ1-1; D is ambiguous. CDR3 length: 13 residues. The germline CDR1 and CDR2 sequences are LGHNA and YNFKEQ. Trimming removed 0 bases at V and 1 base at J, with 3 bases between. This chain's CDR3 is CASSQEQNTEAFF. CDR3 sequence (DNA): TGTGCCAGCAGCCAAGAACAGAACACTGAAGCTTTCTTT.

V usage is TRBV27 and J usage is TRBJ2-5, with D possibly being TRBD2 (5 bases). The V gene lost 4 bases and the J gene lost 7 bases, with 7 bases spanning the gap. Germline CDR1 and CDR2: MNHEY and SMNVEV (reference sequence). The length of the CDR3 is 11 residues. The CDR3 sequence is CASSSRGTQYF. CDR3 nucleotides: TGTGCCAGCAGTTCACGGGGGACCCAGTACTTC.

The chain employs TRBV5-4 and TRBJ2-3, with 12 bases fitting TRBD2. The CDR3 runs 16 residues. Germline V gene lookup returns CDR1 SGHNT and CDR2 YYREEE (reference sequence). The V and J ends lost 2 bases and 2 bases, in that order; junction bases with no gene match: 3. CDR3 sequence reads: CASSLGTSGFTDTQYF. The CDR3 bases are TGTGCCAGCAGCTTAGGGACTAGCGGGTTCACAGATACGCAGTATTTT.

The chain combines TRBV4-1 with TRBJ1-1, with D possibly TRBD1 on 5 matching bases. Trimming pared 4 bases from V and 3 bases from J, leaving 15 bases between. Germline-derived CDR1 and CDR2 are MGHRA and YSYEKL. The CDR3 covers 15 residues. CDR3 sequence: CASSRNPGRDTEAFF. The CDR3 DNA sequence: TGCGCCAGCAGCCGAAATCCGGGACGGGACACTGAAGCTTTCTTT.

The V call is TRBV7-9, the J call TRBJ2-3, with 8 bases fitting TRBD1. The CDR3 spans 15 residues. CDR1 is SEHNR, CDR2 FQNEAQ, per germline (reference sequence). V was clipped by 4 bases and J by 1 base; unmatched bases: 4. The CDR3 sequence: CASSSMTGGTDTQYF. CDR3 DNA: TGTGCCAGCAGCTCGATGACAGGGGGCACAGATACGCAGTATTTT.

The rearrangement links TRBV5-4 to TRBJ1-2; TRBD1 matches at 8 bases. CDR1 is SGHNT and CDR2 is YYREEE in the germline V gene (reference sequence). J lost 4 bases, V lost 0 bases, and 11 bases had no gene match. The CDR3 spans 17 residues. The CDR3 loop is CASSLEGQVGALYGYTF. DNA for the CDR3: TGTGCCAGCAGCTTGGAGGGACAGGTAGGGGCCCTCTATGGCTACACCTTC.

The chain joins TRBV6-5 to TRBJ2-3, with TRBD1 matching 8 bases. CDR1 is MNHEY, CDR2 SVGAGI, per germline. V dropped 4 bases and J dropped 2; count of bases not matched to a gene: 8. The CDR3 sequence is 16 residues long. DNA for the CDR3: TGTGCCAGCAGTTTTTCGGGACAGGAGCTCACAGATACGCAGTATTTT. Its protein is CASSFSGQELTDTQYF.

The rearrangement uses TRBV9 and TRBJ2-1, with 9 bases fitting TRBD1. This CDR3 contains 15 residues. Trimming took 2 bases from V and 6 from J; bases not matched to a gene: 6. Per germline, CDR1 SGDLS and CDR2 YYNGEE. This CDR3 is CASSVQGTGTNEQFF. The CDR3 nucleotides read TGTGCCAGCAGCGTCCAGGGGACAGGGACCAATGAGCAGTTCTTC.

CDR3 DNA: TGTGCCAGCAGCCAAGAGTGGCCGGGACCGGGTCCCTACGAGCAGTACTTC. This sequence encodes CASSQEWPGPGPYEQYF. The chain couples TRBV14 to TRBJ2-7; D may correspond to TRBD1 or TRBD2 (5 bases each). Trimming removed 0 bases from V and 2 bases from J, with 17 bases in between. CDR1 is SGHDN, CDR2 FVKESK, per germline. The CDR3 is 17 amino acids. Filled out from reference TRBV14 and TRBJ2-7, the complete variable domain reads EAGVTQFPSHSVIEKGQTVTLRCDPISGHDNLYWYRRVMGKEIKFLLHFVKESKQDESGMPNNRFLAERTGGTYSTLKVQPAELEDSGVYFCASSQEWPGPGPYEQYFGPGTRLTVT.

Only a few counts were recorded for this clone. The V and J genes are TRBV6-1 and TRBJ1-5, with D perhaps TRBD1 (5 bases). CDR3 length equals 13 residues. In germline, CDR1 is MNHNS, CDR2 SASEGT. V dropped 2 bases and J dropped 7 bases, with 9 bases sitting between them. The DNA for the CDR3 is TGTGCCAGCAGTGAACAGGGTGGACAGCCCCAGCATTTT. Translation gives CASSEQGGQPQHF.

V and J are TRBV20-1 and TRBJ2-4, with D tentatively TRBD2 (5 bases). Germline CDR1 reads DFQATT; CDR2 reads SNEGSKA (reference sequence). The CDR3 covers 10 residues. CDR3 bases: TGCGCAGCGGCGGTGGACATTCAGTACTTC. Residues: CAAAVDIQYF.

The rearrangement links TRBV11-2 to TRBJ2-1; D remains unclear. In germline, CDR1 is SGHAT, CDR2 FQNNGV. This CDR3 has 13 residues. Trimming removed 2 bases at V and 5 bases at J, with 7 bases between. CDR3 sequence (DNA): TGTGCCAGCAGCTTATGGCCGGACAATGAGCAGTTCTTC. Translating gives CASSLWPDNEQFF.

This sequence joins TRBV7-2 and TRBJ1-1; no clear D. Per the germline V gene, CDR1 is SGHTA and CDR2 is FQGNSA. This CDR3 has 13 residues. Deletions cut 4 bases from V and 5 bases from J, with 11 bases between. CDR3 amino acids: CASSSFVRTEAFF. The CDR3 region has the DNA TGTGCCAGCAGCTCCTTCGTCCGTACTGAAGCTTTCTTT.

V is TRBV6-5 and J is TRBJ1-1, with 8 nucleotides matching TRBD1. This CDR3 is built from 16 residues. Trimming at V came to 3 bases and at J to 3 bases, leaving 9 bases not matched to a gene. Germline V lookup: CDR1 MNHEY, CDR2 SVGAGI. In DNA form, the CDR3 reads TGTGCCAGCAGTTATTCGAGGACAGGGTCAGACACTGAAGCTTTCTTT. Translation: CASSYSRTGSDTEAFF.

This clone occurred a few times. V usage is TRBV6-1 and J usage is TRBJ1-5, with D maybe TRBD1 (6 bases). The CDR3 extends over 14 amino acids. CDR1 and CDR2 (germline): MNHNS, SASEGT. V lost 2 bases, J lost 9 bases, and 14 bases lay in between. The CDR3 coding sequence is TGTGCCAGCAGTGAATGGGACATGAGCCGGCCCCAGCATTTT. It is translated as CASSEWDMSRPQHF.

Comments on this clone: Other DNA sequences in the sample encode the same CDR3. The V call is TRBV6-5, the J call TRBJ2-7, with D perhaps TRBD1 or TRBD2 (5 bases each). The CDR3 length is 13 residues. Trimming removed 2 bases from V and 7 bases from J, with 12 bases in between. Per germline, CDR1 MNHEY and CDR2 SVGAGI. The CDR3 DNA is TGTGCCAGCAGTTACCCTGGGACCGGTGAGCAGTACTTC. It encodes CASSYPGTGEQYF.

The genes are TRBV4-1 and TRBJ1-1; D is uncertain. CDR3 length: 14 residues. The V gene lost 0 bases and the J gene lost 4 bases, with 9 bases spanning the gap. Per the germline V gene, CDR1 is MGHRA and CDR2 is YSYEKL. The CDR3 nucleotides are TGCGCCAGCAGCCAAGATCTCAAGACCACTGAAGCTTTCTTT. Its translation is CASSQDLKTTEAFF.

This clone has a handful of counts. The chain couples TRBV4-3 to TRBJ1-6; tentatively, D is TRBD1 (5 bases). The V end was cut by 1 base, the J end by 8 bases, with 9 bases between. Germline CDR1 LGHNA, CDR2 YSLEER. This CDR3 has 14 residues. The CDR3 sequence: CASSQVLGDSPLHF. The CDR3 DNA is TGCGCCAGCAGCCAAGTATTAGGGGATTCACCCCTCCACTTT.

This chain connects TRBV18 to TRBJ2-7; 7 bases are shared with TRBD1. The germline CDR1 and CDR2 sequences are KGHSH and LQKENI. This CDR3 spans 14 amino acids. V shed 5 bases and J 3 bases; nucleotides not matched to a gene: 7. For the CDR3, the DNA is TGTGCCAGCTCATCATCCCGACAGGGCTACGAGCAGTACTTC. It yields the protein CASSSSRQGYEQYF.